The rows below give T cell receptor beta chains drawn from one sample of a study of Ad26.COV2.S vaccination and SARS-CoV-2 variants. Here immunoSEQ multiplex PCR was the method, and the copy in TCRdb shows in-frame clones only, minus some. Of roughly 320,000 clones in the sample, roughly 84% are singletons; the top ten hold approximately 3.6%. This sample comprised peripheral blood, obtained in a trial of Ad26.COV2.S vaccine versus placebo. The receptor source for this set is a person aged 18-60 years who received the Ad26.COV2.S COVID-19 vaccine or a placebo. The CDR3 runs from the conserved cysteine through the conserved F or W. D genes are given only for firm matches. Rows may omit the clone size; those that give it use once, few, many or a size class.

v_gene	j_gene	abundance	d_gene	CDR3nt	CDR3aa
TRBV2	TRBJ2-2	.	.	TGTGCCAGCGAGAACAGGGCGAACACCGGGGAGCTGTTTTTT	CASENRANTGELFF
TRBV3-1/TRBV3-2	TRBJ2-7	once	TRBD2	TGTGCCAGCAGCCAAGAAGCGGGATCTAGCTCCTACGAGCAGTACTTC	CASSQEAGSSSYEQYF
TRBV30	TRBJ1-5	.	TRBD1	TGTGCCTTCTCGACAGGGGGCGATCAGCCCCAGCATTTT	CAFSTGGDQPQHF
TRBV19	TRBJ1-3	.	.	TGTGCCAGTAGTATAGCCGCCTTGAACCAGGTTGTTGGAAACACCATATATTTT	CASSIAALNQVVGNTIYF
TRBV30	TRBJ1-2	.	.	TGTGCCTGGAGTGTAGGCTATGGCTACACCTTC	CAWSVGYGYTF
TRBV2	TRBJ1-2	.	.	TGTGCCAGCAGTGACAGGGGCTCCTATGGCTACACCTTC	CASSDRGSYGYTF
TRBV4-1	TRBJ1-1	.	.	TGCGCCAGCAGCCAAGTAGGGTTGAACACTGAAGCTTTCTTT	CASSQVGLNTEAFF
TRBV7-9	TRBJ1-2	.	.	TGTGCCAGCACTAGGATGAACTATGGCTACACCTTC	CASTRMNYGYTF
TRBV7-8	TRBJ1-3	.	.	TGTGCCAGCAGCTTTAGTCCTCGGGTCGCGGCAGGGTGGGATGGAAACACCATATATTTT	CASSFSPRVAAGWDGNTIYF
TRBV7-9	TRBJ1-2	.	.	TGTGCCAGCAAAGGGGCTAACTATGGCTACACCTTC	CASKGANYGYTF
TRBV7-8	TRBJ1-2	.	.	TGTGCCAGCAGCACCGACCTCTATGGCTACACCTTC	CASSTDLYGYTF
TRBV30	TRBJ1-2	.	.	TGTGCCTGGAGCACTGGGTCGTATGGCTACACCTTC	CAWSTGSYGYTF
TRBV19	TRBJ1-1	.	.	TGTGCCAGTAGTATAGATGCAGGGACGAACACTGAAGCTTTCTTT	CASSIDAGTNTEAFF
TRBV11-2	TRBJ2-1	once	.	TGTGCCAGCAGCCTTGACAGGCAGTATTCCTACAATGAGCAGTTCTTC	CASSLDRQYSYNEQFF
TRBV5-5	TRBJ2-2	.	.	TGTGCCAGCAGCCGGACCCCGGGAACCGGGGAGCTGTTTTTT	CASSRTPGTGELFF
TRBV10-3	TRBJ1-2	.	.	TGTGCCATCAGGGCTAGGGACACAAACTATGGCTACACCTTC	CAIRARDTNYGYTF
TRBV19	TRBJ1-4	.	.	TGTGCCAGTAGTATAGGAGGGGCCTCCCTAGGGAAACTGTTTTTT	CASSIGGASLGKLFF
TRBV29-1	TRBJ1-2	.	.	TGCAGCGTGGGCGGGTTGGGAAGCTATGGCTACACCTTC	CSVGGLGSYGYTF
TRBV13	TRBJ2-2	.	TRBD2	TGTGCCAGCAGCCACACTAGCGGGGGGGCGTTGACCGGGGAGCTGTTTTTT	CASSHTSGGALTGELFF
TRBV29-1	TRBJ2-7	.	.	TGCAGCGTCTCCCCCGGACAGACTAACGAGCAGTACTTC	CSVSPGQTNEQYF
TRBV6-4	TRBJ1-3	.	.	TGTGCCAGCAGTTCCAGTGCTGGAAACACCATATATTTT	CASSSSAGNTIYF
TRBV3-1/TRBV3-2	TRBJ2-7	.	TRBD2	TGTGCCAGCAGCCCGGGGCGGGGGGCCTACGAGCAATACTTC	CASSPGRGAYEQYF
TRBV9	TRBJ1-2	.	.	TGTGCCAGCGGCCGGGGTTGGGCTAACTATGGCTACACCTTC	CASGRGWANYGYTF
TRBV19	TRBJ2-5	once	.	TGTGCCAGTAGTAGTTTGGGGGGGCAAGATCGAGAGACCCAGTACTTC	CASSSLGGQDRETQYF
TRBV9	TRBJ1-1	.	TRBD1	TGTGCCAGTGGACAGGACCTCACTGAAGCTTTCTTT	CASGQDLTEAFF
TRBV9	TRBJ1-2	.	TRBD1	TGTGCCAGCAGTCCCCTTGGGACAGGGCGGAGTGGCTACACCTTC	CASSPLGTGRSGYTF
TRBV7-3	TRBJ2-3	once	.	TGTGCCAGCAGCTTAGGCAGCACAGATACGCAGTATTTT	CASSLGSTDTQYF